One and the same sample provided the 29 T cell receptor beta chains below, sequenced in a study of blood T cell repertoires in COVID-19. Some clones are missing from TCRdb's copy, which holds only in-frame ones; the method was immunoSEQ multiplex PCR. The sample lists more than 110,000 clones; 82% were seen once. What was sequenced was peripheral blood. These TCRs come from a woman aged 80 or over with acute or convalescent COVID-19.

The genes are TRBV3-1 (or the pseudogene TRBV3-2) and TRBJ2-7; TRBD1 aligns across 7 bases. Looked up from germline, CDR1 is LGHDT and CDR2 is YNNKEL (reference sequence). The CDR3 contains 14 residues. With V trimmed by 5 bases and J by 2 bases, 6 bases remained unmatched. CDR3 loop: CASSGRDRAYEQYF. CDR3 in DNA: TGTGCCAGCAGCGGCCGGGACAGAGCCTACGAGCAGTACTTC.

The chain couples TRBV29-1 to TRBJ1-4, with TRBD1 as a possible D gene (5 bases). The V end lost 4 bases, the J end lost 4 bases, and 10 bases lay between the germline ends. This CDR3 is built from 13 residues. Per the germline V gene, CDR1 is SQVTM and CDR2 is ANQGSEA. In DNA form, the CDR3 reads TGCAGCGTTGTAGACAGAAGTAATGAAAAACTGTTTTTT. Encoded protein: CSVVDRSNEKLFF.

J is TRBJ1-1 and V is TRBV30, with D perhaps matching TRBD1 (5 bases). Trimming left V 3 bases short and J 5 bases short, with 19 bases between. The germline V gene has CDR1 GTSNPN and CDR2 SVGIG (reference sequence). The CDR3 runs 15 residues. CDR3 amino acids: CAWRVFRVRGTEAFF. In DNA, the CDR3 is TGTGCCTGGAGGGTGTTCAGGGTGAGAGGTACTGAAGCTTTCTTT.

This clone appeared a single time. The genes are TRBV6-5 and TRBJ2-7, with 7 bases lining up with TRBD1. The J segment lost 2 bases and the V segment lost 8 bases, leaving 3 bases of the junction unmatched. This CDR3 has 12 amino acids. Germline CDR1 and CDR2: MNHEY and SVGAGI. The CDR3 DNA reads TGTGCCAGCGGCACAGGGGCCTACGAGCAGTACTTC. This encodes CASGTGAYEQYF.

DNA for the CDR3: TGCGCCACCGACGGACTAGCGGGAGCGGGCGATACGCAGTATTTT. Encoded protein: CATDGLAGAGDTQYF. The chain carries TRBV10-1 and TRBJ2-3; 13 nucleotides match TRBD2. The trim removed 10 bases at V and 6 bases at J, leaving 10 bases unmatched. This CDR3 region has 15 residues. In germline, CDR1 is WNHNN, CDR2 SYGVQD (reference sequence).

V usage is TRBV19 and J usage is TRBJ2-5, with D possibly being TRBD2 (6 bases). Trimming left V 5 bases short and J 0 bases short, with 16 bases between. Looked up from germline, CDR1 is LNHDA and CDR2 is SQIVND (reference sequence). This CDR3 is built from 16 residues. CDR3 residues: CASSGLGGTYQETQYF. In DNA, the CDR3 is TGTGCCAGTAGTGGGTTGGGGGGAACGTACCAAGAGACCCAGTACTTC.

As DNA, the CDR3 is TGTGCCAGCAGCTATACCACGGGCAATCAGCCCCAGCATTTT. Translating it yields CASSYTTGNQPQHF. J is TRBJ1-5 and V is TRBV7-2; D remains ambiguous. V was trimmed by 4 bases and J by 2 bases, leaving 9 bases between them. CDR3 length: 14 residues. Germline values: CDR1 SGHTA, CDR2 FQGNSA.

The chain uses TRBV7-8 and TRBJ2-5; TRBD2 matches at 15 bases. This CDR3 is built from 18 residues. The J segment lost 5 bases and the V segment lost 3 bases, leaving 10 bases of the junction unmatched. Looked up from germline, CDR1 is SGHVS and CDR2 is FQNEAQ. CDR3 nucleotides: TGTGCCAGCAGCTTGGAGGGACTAGCGGGGGGCTGGTCGGAGACCCAGTACTTC. As protein: CASSLEGLAGGWSETQYF. The whole variable domain, remainder taken from reference TRBV7-8 and TRBJ2-5, is GAGVSQSPRYKVAKRGQDVALRCDPISGHVSLFWYQQALGQGPEFLTYFQNEAQLDKSGLPSDRFFAERPEGSVSTLKIQRTQQEDSAVYLCASSLEGLAGGWSETQYFGPGTRLLVL.

This clone was detected a few times. The chain is built from TRBV7-9 and TRBJ2-1, with D maybe TRBD2 (6 bases). The CDR3 runs 16 residues. V was pared by 4 bases and J by 9 bases, with 22 bases between. CDR1 is SEHNR, CDR2 FQNEAQ, per germline (reference sequence). Here the CDR3 reads CASSSNPVGGVGEQFF. The DNA of the CDR3 is TGTGCCAGCAGCTCAAACCCGGTGGGCGGGGTCGGTGAGCAGTTCTTC.

This clone was observed a handful of times. The chain has TRBV28 and TRBJ2-7; D gene ambiguous. Trimming shortened V by 2 bases and J by 1 base, and 27 bases separated the two germline ends. The germline V gene encodes CDR1 MDHEN and CDR2 SYDVKM. There are 20 residues in the CDR3. CDR3 bases: TGTGCCAGCAGTTTAAGTCTTGACGGATCGAGGTCGGCCGGGTCCTACGAGCAGTACTTC. This gives the protein CASSLSLDGSRSAGSYEQYF.

This clone has just one count. The chain employs TRBV11-2 and TRBJ2-7; D is undetermined. This CDR3 spans 16 amino acids. V lost 1 base, J lost 0 bases, and 13 bases lay in between. Germline-derived CDR1 and CDR2 are SGHAT and FQNNGV. CDR3 protein: CASSLAPDPSSYEQYF. CDR3 nucleotides: TGTGCCAGCAGCTTAGCCCCCGACCCTAGCTCCTACGAGCAGTACTTC.

The V gene is TRBV4-2, the J gene TRBJ2-2; 11 nucleotides agree with TRBD1. The trim removed 4 bases at V and 1 base at J, leaving 2 bases unmatched. The CDR3 is made up of 16 amino acids. From germline, CDR1 is LGHNA and CDR2 YNFKEQ. DNA for the CDR3: TGTGCCAGCAGCCCAGGGACAGGGGGGAACACCGGGGAGCTGTTTTTT. It encodes CASSPGTGGNTGELFF.

This chain uses TRBV2 with TRBJ2-3; perhaps TRBD2 as D (5 bases). Germline CDR1 and CDR2: SNHLY and FYNNEI. V lost 5 bases, J lost 4 bases, and 13 bases lay in between. This CDR3 has 14 amino acids. CDR3 bases: TGTGCCAGCAGTCCTTCTCTGGGAGCAGATACGCAGTATTTT. The encoded protein is CASSPSLGADTQYF.

The rearrangement uses TRBV4-2 and TRBJ1-1, with D possibly being TRBD1 (5 bases). The CDR3 runs to 13 residues. Trimming removed 3 bases at V and 1 base at J, with 6 bases between. Germline CDR1 and CDR2: LGHNA and YNFKEQ. In nucleotides, the CDR3 is TGTGCCAGCAGCCATACAGGGAACACTGAAGCTTTCTTT. Protein: CASSHTGNTEAFF.

The count of this clone is one. V usage is TRBV5-4 and J usage is TRBJ2-4; no clear D. This CDR3 contains 13 residues. Trimming took off 4 bases at V and 7 bases at J, with 12 bases between the two ends. The germline V gene has CDR1 SGHNT and CDR2 YYREEE (reference sequence). Here the CDR3 reads CASSLESWNIQYF. CDR3 nucleotides: TGTGCCAGCAGCCTCGAGAGTTGGAACATTCAGTACTTC.

V gene TRBV5-1 combines with J gene TRBJ2-7, with D maybe TRBD1 (6 bases). The germline CDR1 and CDR2 sequences are SGHRS and YFSETQ. V shed 0 bases and J shed 5 bases, with 18 bases lying between them. CDR3 length equals 16 residues. The CDR3 coding sequence is TGCGCCAGCAGCTTGGCTACAGGGTGGGGCCGGGACGAGCAGTACTTC. This encodes CASSLATGWGRDEQYF.

This chain uses TRBV10-2 with TRBJ2-1, with 9 bases fitting TRBD2. The CDR3 loop spans 13 amino acids. The V and J ends lost 6 bases and 7 bases, in that order; junction bases with no gene match: 4. The germline CDR1 and CDR2 sequences are WSHSY and SAAADI. In DNA form, the CDR3 reads TGCGCCAGCAGGCTAGCGGGATCAAATGAGCAGTTCTTC. It codes for CASRLAGSNEQFF.

V usage is TRBV5-5 and J usage is TRBJ2-7; D ambiguous. This CDR3 contains 15 residues. Trimming left V 3 bases short and J 3 bases short, with 16 bases between. The germline gives CDR1 SGHKS, CDR2 YYEKEE (reference sequence). CDR3 in amino acids: CASSSFQASNYEQYF. The DNA of the CDR3 is TGTGCCAGCAGCTCGTTTCAGGCCTCGAACTACGAGCAGTACTTC.

The rearrangement uses TRBV2 and TRBJ2-7, with TRBD1 matching over 7 bases. V shed 4 bases and J 1 base; nucleotides not matched to a gene: 7. The CDR3 is made up of 15 amino acids. Germline V gene lookup returns CDR1 SNHLY and CDR2 FYNNEI. The chain's CDR3 is CASSGPAQGSYEQYF. The CDR3 DNA sequence: TGTGCCAGCAGTGGCCCGGCACAGGGGTCCTACGAGCAGTACTTC.

The chain links TRBV5-5 to TRBJ2-5; tentatively, D is TRBD1 (5 bases). The CDR3 totals 14 residues. The ends were cut back, 0 bases at V and 10 bases at J, with 16 bases in the middle. Germline CDR1 is SGHKS and CDR2 is YYEKEE (reference sequence). In nucleotides, the CDR3 is TGTGCCAGCAGCTTGGTTCAGGGCCCAGTGGACCAGTACTTC. Translated: CASSLVQGPVDQYF.

The V call is TRBV2, the J call TRBJ1-2, with D maybe TRBD1 (5 bases). The germline V and J ends were trimmed by 6 bases and 14 bases, with 19 bases remaining between them. The V gene's germline CDR1 is SNHLY and CDR2 FYNNEI. The CDR3 is 12 residues long. The CDR3 spells CASRGDAGLGTF. CDR3 sequence (DNA): TGTGCCAGCAGAGGGGACGCGGGGTTGGGGACCTTC.

The V call is TRBV28, the J call TRBJ2-7, with D maybe TRBD2 (7 bases). CDR1 and CDR2 (germline): MDHEN, SYDVKM. Trimming removed 7 bases at V and 4 bases at J, with 17 bases between. This CDR3 region has 14 residues. CDR3 in DNA: TGTGCCAGCAACGGGGGGCTTCCGCCGTACGAGCAGTACTTC. Its protein is CASNGGLPPYEQYF.

This chain uses TRBV7-2 with TRBJ2-4, with TRBD2 identical over 8 bases. V was pared by 5 bases and J by 8 bases, with 8 bases of the junction left unmatched. Per the germline V gene, CDR1 is SGHTA and CDR2 is FQGNSA. CDR3 length: 14 amino acids. Here the CDR3 DNA reads TGTGCCAGCAGCCTCGGAAGCGGGAGAGACATTCAGTACTTC. It yields the protein CASSLGSGRDIQYF.

This sequence joins TRBV19 and TRBJ2-7; 8 bases align to TRBD1. V shed 4 bases and J 3 bases; nucleotides not matched to a gene: 8. The germline CDR1 and CDR2 sequences are LNHDA and SQIVND (reference sequence). The CDR3 totals 15 residues. CDR3 bases: TGTGCCAGTAGTACCAGACGGACAGGGAGCTACGAGCAGTACTTC. Translation gives CASSTRRTGSYEQYF.

The rearrangement joins TRBV9 to TRBJ1-2, with a possible D match to TRBD1 (5 bases). The CDR3 has 15 amino acids. Germline-derived CDR1 and CDR2 are SGDLS and YYNGEE. V lost 2 bases and J lost 4, with 15 bases in between. The CDR3 sequence: CASSVGTEWFYGYTF. The CDR3 nucleotides read TGTGCCAGCAGCGTTGGGACTGAATGGTTCTATGGCTACACCTTC. Full variable domain (remainder filled in from reference TRBV9 and TRBJ1-2): DSGVTQTPKHLITATGQRVTLRCSPRSGDLSVYWYQQSLDQGLQFLIQYYNGEERAKGNILERFSAQQFPDLHSELNLSSLELGDSALYFCASSVGTEWFYGYTFGSGTRLTVV.

The chain employs TRBV7-8 and TRBJ1-1; 8 nucleotides match TRBD1. V lost 2 bases, J lost 10 bases, and 6 bases stayed unmatched. There are 13 residues in the CDR3. CDR1 is SGHVS and CDR2 is FQNEAQ in the germline V gene. The CDR3 DNA sequence: TGTGCCAGCAGCTTACTGACAGGGGTGGGAGCTTTCTTT. As protein: CASSLLTGVGAFF.

CDR3 DNA: TGTGCCAGCAGCCCCGCCGCCCTCGCAGCGGGGGGGGAGACCCAGTACTTC. This translates into CASSPAALAAGGETQYF. The rearrangement uses TRBV7-2 and TRBJ2-5; 10 positions agree with TRBD2. The CDR3 loop spans 17 amino acids. V lost 5 bases, J lost 5 bases, and 14 bases stayed unmatched. The germline gives CDR1 SGHTA, CDR2 FQGNSA.

The chain combines TRBV28 with TRBJ2-2, with unresolved D. Per the germline V gene, CDR1 is MDHEN and CDR2 is SYDVKM. V lost 1 base to trimming and J lost 1 base, with 13 bases between them. This CDR3 is 17 amino acids long. The CDR3 DNA follows: TGTGCCAGCAGTTTATTCTCATACGTAGTGAACACCGGGGAGCTGTTTTTT. It translates to CASSLFSYVVNTGELFF.

V is TRBV6-5 and J is TRBJ1-2, with TRBD1 matching 8 bases. V lost 6 bases to trimming and J lost 6 bases; unmatched junction nucleotides: 9. This CDR3 has 14 residues. Germline-derived CDR1 and CDR2 are MNHEY and SVGAGI. In DNA form, the CDR3 reads TGTGCCAGCAGACCCACCGGACAGGGCAATGGCTACACCTTC. Its translation is CASRPTGQGNGYTF.